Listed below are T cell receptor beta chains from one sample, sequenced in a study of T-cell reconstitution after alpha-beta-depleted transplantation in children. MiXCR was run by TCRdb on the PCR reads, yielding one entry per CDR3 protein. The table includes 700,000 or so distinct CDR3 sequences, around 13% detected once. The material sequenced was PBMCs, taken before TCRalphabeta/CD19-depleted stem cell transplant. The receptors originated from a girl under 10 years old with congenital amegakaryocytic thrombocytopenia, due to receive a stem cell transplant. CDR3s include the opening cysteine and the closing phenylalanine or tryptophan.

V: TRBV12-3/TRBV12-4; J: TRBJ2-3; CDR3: CASSFLSVPDTQYF
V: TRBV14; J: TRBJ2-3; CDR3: CASSQDPAGTSTDTQYF
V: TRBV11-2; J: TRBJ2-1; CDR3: CASRLGAGASSEQFF
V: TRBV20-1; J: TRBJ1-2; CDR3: CSAPPYTF
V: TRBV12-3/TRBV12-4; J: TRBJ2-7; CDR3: CASRLLLAGGHEQYF
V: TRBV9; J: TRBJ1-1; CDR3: CASSSLGQLTEAFF
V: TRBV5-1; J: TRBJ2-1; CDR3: CASRRDIYNEQFF
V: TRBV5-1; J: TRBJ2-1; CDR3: CASRTGQEYNEQFF
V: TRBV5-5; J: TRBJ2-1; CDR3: CASSGGTGVRDEQFF
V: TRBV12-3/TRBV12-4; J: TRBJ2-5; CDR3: CASSLGAVGTQYF
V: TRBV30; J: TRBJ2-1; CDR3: CAWSGTPDVPTWDEQFF
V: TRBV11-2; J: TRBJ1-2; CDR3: CASSLVPGTYGYTF
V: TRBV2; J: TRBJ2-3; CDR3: CASSAGEGDTQYF